The rows below give T cell receptor beta chains drawn from one sample of a study of cytomegalovirus exposure and HLA in healthy donors. Assay used: immunoSEQ multiplex PCR; TCRdb lists only in-frame clones, some missing. This table has about 83,000 clones, roughly 79% appearing once. Material: PBMCs. These receptors all come from a man aged 18 to 30 in good health and CMV-seropositive. Both conserved end residues are part of each CDR3. The D gene is left open where the match is weak. Clone sizes are given selectively: once, few, many, or a class where the clone is expanded.

CDR3aa: CASSDPGRGLNQPQHF; CDR3nt: TGCGCCAGCAGTGACCCCGGCAGGGGGCTCAATCAGCCCCAGCATTTT; j_gene: TRBJ1-5; d_gene: TRBD1; abundance: -; v_gene: TRBV10-2
CDR3aa: CASSGDRDSEKLFF; CDR3nt: TGTGCCAGCAGTGGCGACCGGGACAGCGAAAAACTGTTTTTT; j_gene: TRBJ1-4; d_gene: TRBD1; abundance: -; v_gene: TRBV6-1
CDR3aa: CASRPLGGKNIQYF; CDR3nt: TGTGCCAGCAGGCCCCTCGGGGGGAAAAACATTCAGTACTTC; j_gene: TRBJ2-4; d_gene: TRBD2; abundance: -; v_gene: TRBV13
CDR3aa: CASRRVAETTNEKLFF; CDR3nt: TGCGCCAGCAGGAGGGTGGCAGAGACAACTAATGAAAAACTGTTTTTT; j_gene: TRBJ1-4; d_gene: -; abundance: -; v_gene: TRBV10-1
CDR3aa: CASSHLSGSSYEQYF; CDR3nt: TGCGCCAGCAGTCACCTTAGCGGGAGCTCCTACGAGCAGTACTTC; j_gene: TRBJ2-7; d_gene: TRBD2; abundance: -; v_gene: TRBV10-2
CDR3aa: CASSFRQGREQYF; CDR3nt: TGTGCCAGCAGCTTCAGACAGGGTAGGGAGCAGTACTTC; j_gene: TRBJ2-7; d_gene: TRBD1; abundance: few; v_gene: TRBV7-2
CDR3aa: CASSLGLAGNEQFF; CDR3nt: TGTGCCAGCAGCTTAGGACTAGCTGGCAATGAGCAGTTCTTC; j_gene: TRBJ2-1; d_gene: TRBD2; abundance: -; v_gene: TRBV7-9
CDR3aa: CASSNRPTGDEKLFF; CDR3nt: TGTGCCAGCAGCAACAGACCGACAGGGGACGAAAAACTGTTTTTT; j_gene: TRBJ1-4; d_gene: TRBD1; abundance: once; v_gene: TRBV4-2
CDR3aa: CASSSGQLTDTQYF; CDR3nt: TGTGCCAGCAGTTCGGGACAGCTCACAGATACGCAGTATTTT; j_gene: TRBJ2-3; d_gene: TRBD1; abundance: few; v_gene: TRBV28
CDR3aa: CASSVDRNTGELFF; CDR3nt: TGCGCCAGCAGCGTGGACAGAAACACCGGGGAGCTGTTTTTT; j_gene: TRBJ2-2; d_gene: -; abundance: -; v_gene: TRBV5-1
CDR3aa: CASSDTLAWETQYF; CDR3nt: TGTGCCAGCAGCGACACACTAGCCTGGGAGACCCAGTACTTC; j_gene: TRBJ2-5; d_gene: -; abundance: -; v_gene: TRBV14
CDR3aa: CASSLVRDYGYTF; CDR3nt: TGTGCCAGCAGCTTGGTCCGGGACTATGGCTACACCTTC; j_gene: TRBJ1-2; d_gene: -; abundance: -; v_gene: TRBV6-5
CDR3aa: CASSYGDRQYNQPQHF; CDR3nt: TGTGCCAGCAGTTACGGGGATAGACAGTACAATCAGCCCCAGCATTTT; j_gene: TRBJ1-5; d_gene: -; abundance: -; v_gene: TRBV6-6
CDR3aa: CASSSPGLLYKNIQYF; CDR3nt: TGTGCCAGCAGTAGTCCGGGACTACTGTACAAAAACATTCAGTACTTC; j_gene: TRBJ2-4; d_gene: TRBD2; abundance: -; v_gene: TRBV5-8
CDR3aa: CASSLDSPKGGYTF; CDR3nt: TGTGCCAGCAGCCTTGACAGCCCTAAGGGTGGCTACACCTTC; j_gene: TRBJ1-2; d_gene: -; abundance: -; v_gene: TRBV6-5
CDR3aa: CASSSSGRVPGELFF; CDR3nt: TGTGCCAGCAGCTCAAGCGGGAGGGTTCCCGGGGAGCTGTTTTTT; j_gene: TRBJ2-2; d_gene: TRBD2; abundance: -; v_gene: TRBV11-1
CDR3aa: CASSGTGYLSGNTIYF; CDR3nt: TGTGCCAGCAGCGGGACAGGGTACCTGTCTGGAAACACCATATATTTT; j_gene: TRBJ1-3; d_gene: TRBD1; abundance: -; v_gene: TRBV5-6
CDR3aa: CASRMGWRIDTQYF; CDR3nt: TGTGCCAGCAGGATGGGTTGGAGGATAGATACGCAGTATTTT; j_gene: TRBJ2-3; d_gene: -; abundance: -; v_gene: TRBV6-5
CDR3aa: CASSSPNLSAAFF; CDR3nt: TGTGCCAGCAGCTCGCCTAACTTAAGCGCGGCTTTCTTT; j_gene: TRBJ1-1; d_gene: -; abundance: -; v_gene: TRBV7-6
CDR3aa: CASSVWTARLSQETQYF; CDR3nt: TGTGCCAGCAGCGTCTGGACAGCACGCTTGTCCCAAGAGACCCAGTACTTC; j_gene: TRBJ2-5; d_gene: -; abundance: few; v_gene: TRBV7-8
CDR3aa: CASGPLTVSNQPQHF; CDR3nt: TGTGCCAGCGGGCCCCTTACAGTTAGCAATCAGCCCCAGCATTTT; j_gene: TRBJ1-5; d_gene: -; abundance: -; v_gene: TRBV6-1